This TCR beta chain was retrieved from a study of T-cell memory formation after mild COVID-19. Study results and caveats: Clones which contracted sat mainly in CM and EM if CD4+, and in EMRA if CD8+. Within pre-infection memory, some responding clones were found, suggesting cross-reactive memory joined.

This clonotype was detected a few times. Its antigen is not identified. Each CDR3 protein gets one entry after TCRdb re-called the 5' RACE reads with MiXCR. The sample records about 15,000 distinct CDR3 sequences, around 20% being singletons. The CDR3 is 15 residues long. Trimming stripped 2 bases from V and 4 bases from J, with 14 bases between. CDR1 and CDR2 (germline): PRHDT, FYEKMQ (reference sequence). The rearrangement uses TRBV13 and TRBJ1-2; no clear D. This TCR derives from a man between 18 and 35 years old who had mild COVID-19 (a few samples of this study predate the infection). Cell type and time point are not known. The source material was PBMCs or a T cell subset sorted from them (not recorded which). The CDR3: CASSLNGVDPYGYTF. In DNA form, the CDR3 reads TGTGCCAGCAGCTTAAATGGGGTAGACCCCTATGGCTACACCTTC.